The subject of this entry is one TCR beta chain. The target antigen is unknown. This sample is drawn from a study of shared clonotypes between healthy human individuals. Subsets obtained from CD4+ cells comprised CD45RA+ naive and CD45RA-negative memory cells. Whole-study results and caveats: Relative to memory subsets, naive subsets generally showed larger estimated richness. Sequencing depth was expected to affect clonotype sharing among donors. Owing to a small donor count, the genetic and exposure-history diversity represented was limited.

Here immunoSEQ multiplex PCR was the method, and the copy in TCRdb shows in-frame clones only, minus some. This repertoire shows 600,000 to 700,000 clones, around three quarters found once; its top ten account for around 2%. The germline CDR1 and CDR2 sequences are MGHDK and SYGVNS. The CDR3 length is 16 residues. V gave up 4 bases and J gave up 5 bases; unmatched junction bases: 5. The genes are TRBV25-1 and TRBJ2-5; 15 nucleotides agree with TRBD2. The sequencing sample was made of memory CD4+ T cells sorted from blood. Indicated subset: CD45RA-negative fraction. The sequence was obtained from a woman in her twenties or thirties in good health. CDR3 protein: CASSGGLAGGPETQYF. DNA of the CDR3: TGTGCCAGCAGTGGAGGACTAGCGGGAGGGCCTGAGACCCAGTACTTC.